The 10 T cell receptor beta chains below come from one sample, sequenced in a study of sequential checkpoint blockade in melanoma. Sequencing used immunoSEQ multiplex PCR; TCRdb keeps in-frame clones, though not all of them. The top ten hold 24% of the sample, which has around 15,000 clones, around 94% seen once. Treatment described: randomized to nivolumab then ipilimumab (arm A) or the reverse (arm B). The sample was CD8+ T cells sorted from blood (inferred from file names), taken from a patient given nivolumab and ipilimumab in sequence. The receptors originated from a human donor with melanoma.

This rearrangement joins TRBV30 to TRBJ2-7; no reliable D call. Trimming pared 5 bases from V and 7 bases from J, leaving 15 bases between. The germline V gene has CDR1 GTSNPN and CDR2 SVGIG (reference sequence). There are 12 residues in the CDR3. The CDR3 loop reads CAWGLGGWEQYF. The CDR3 DNA is TGTGCCTGGGGGCTTGGTGGCTGGGAGCAGTACTTC.

This chain links TRBV10-3 with TRBJ2-7; 10 nucleotides align to TRBD1. Germline CDR1 and CDR2: ENHRY and SYGVKD. The length of the CDR3 is 12 residues. The ends lost 8 bases at V and 2 bases at J; junction bases unmatched: 0. CDR3 DNA: TGTGCCATCGGGACAGGGGCCTACGAGCAGTACTTC. It encodes CAIGTGAYEQYF.

The rearrangement joins TRBV1 to TRBJ2-7; the D call TRBD1 from the table was never checked on the DNA. TRBV1 represents a pseudogene. The CDR3 has 13 residues. The CDR3 DNA reads TGCACCAGCAGCTACAGTCCACTCTACGAGCAGTACGTC. As protein: CTSSYSPLYEQYV.

This chain joins TRBV4-3 and TRBJ1-2; D is possibly TRBD1 (5 bases). The ends were cut back, 0 bases at V and 6 bases at J, with 20 bases in the middle. The CDR3 is made up of 17 amino acids. Germline-derived CDR1 and CDR2 are LGHNA and YSLEER. CDR3 DNA sequence: TGCGCCAGCAGCCAAGAATGGGGCACCTATACCTTCGATGGCTACACCTTC. This gives the protein CASSQEWGTYTFDGYTF.

This chain links TRBV19 with TRBJ1-2; D ambiguous. The germline CDR1 and CDR2 sequences are LNHDA and SQIVND (reference sequence). Trimming removed 5 bases at V and 7 bases at J, with 8 bases between. The CDR3 is 11 amino acids. CDR3 protein: CASSFGSGYTF. CDR3 DNA: TGTGCCAGTAGTTTCGGGAGTGGCTACACCTTC.

This chain joins TRBV19 and TRBJ2-1; 7 nucleotides agree with TRBD1. Germline lookup yields CDR1 LNHDA and CDR2 SQIVND (reference sequence). This CDR3 contains 16 residues. The ends lost 5 bases at V and 3 bases at J; junction bases unmatched: 10. CDR3 in amino acids: CASSSPGGRFYNEQFF. The CDR3 nucleotides are TGTGCCAGTAGTTCCCCAGGGGGACGGTTCTACAATGAGCAGTTCTTC. Filled out from reference TRBV19 and TRBJ2-1, the complete variable domain reads DGGITQSPKYLFRKEGQNVTLSCEQNLNHDAMYWYRQDPGQGLRLIYYSQIVNDFQKGDIAEGYSVSREKKESFPLTVTSAQKNPTAFYLCASSSPGGRFYNEQFFGPGTRLTVL.

DNA for the CDR3: TGTGCCAGCAGTTTGAGGATTGGCTACGAGCAGTACTTC. Encoded protein: CASSLRIGYEQYF. The rearrangement joins TRBV27 to TRBJ2-7, with D unresolved. Trimming pared 3 bases from V and 3 bases from J, leaving 9 bases between. The V gene's germline CDR1 is MNHEY and CDR2 SMNVEV (reference sequence). The CDR3 is 13 residues long.

The J gene is TRBJ1-6, the V gene TRBV13; D remains unclear. Germline CDR1 and CDR2: PRHDT and FYEKMQ (reference sequence). The CDR3 sequence is 17 residues long. Trimming pared 7 bases from V and 0 bases from J, leaving 16 bases between. DNA of the CDR3: TGTGCCAGCAAGGTTGGTGGGGAGAGCTCCTATAATTCACCCCTCCACTTT. It specifies CASKVGGESSYNSPLHF.

This chain connects TRBV10-3 to TRBJ1-6; 7 nucleotides align to TRBD1. Germline CDR1 reads ENHRY; CDR2 reads SYGVKD. V was pared by 6 bases and J by 8 bases, with 13 bases of the junction left unmatched. The length of the CDR3 is 16 residues. CDR3 region: CAIRSRDRGMDSPLHF. The CDR3 DNA reads TGTGCCATCAGGTCCCGGGACAGAGGGATGGATTCACCCCTCCACTTT.

V gene TRBV30 combines with J gene TRBJ1-5; 7 bases match TRBD1. Per the germline V gene, CDR1 is GTSNPN and CDR2 is SVGIG (reference sequence). There are 14 residues in the CDR3. After removal of 2 bases from V and 8 bases from J, the junction contained 9 bases not matched to a gene. CDR3 loop: CAWSNRDSLKPQHF. The CDR3 DNA is TGTGCCTGGAGTAACCGGGACAGTCTAAAGCCCCAGCATTTT.